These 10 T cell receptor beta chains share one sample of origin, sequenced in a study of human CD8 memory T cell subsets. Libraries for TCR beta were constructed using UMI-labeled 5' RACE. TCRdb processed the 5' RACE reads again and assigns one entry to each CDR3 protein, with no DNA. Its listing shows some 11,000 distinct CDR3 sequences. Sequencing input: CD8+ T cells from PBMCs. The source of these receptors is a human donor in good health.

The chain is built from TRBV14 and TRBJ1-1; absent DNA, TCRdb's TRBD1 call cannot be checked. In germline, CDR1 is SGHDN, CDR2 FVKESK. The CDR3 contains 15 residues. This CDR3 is CASSPSGGSYTEAFF.

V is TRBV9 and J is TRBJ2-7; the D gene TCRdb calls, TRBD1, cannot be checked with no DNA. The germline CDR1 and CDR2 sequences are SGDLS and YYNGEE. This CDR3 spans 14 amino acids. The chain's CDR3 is CASSAGDTAYEQYF. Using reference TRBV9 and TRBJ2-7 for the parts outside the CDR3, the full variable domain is DSGVTQTPKHLITATGQRVTLRCSPRSGDLSVYWYQQSLDQGLQFLIQYYNGEERAKGNILERFSAQQFPDLHSELNLSSLELGDSALYFCASSAGDTAYEQYFGPGTRLTVT.

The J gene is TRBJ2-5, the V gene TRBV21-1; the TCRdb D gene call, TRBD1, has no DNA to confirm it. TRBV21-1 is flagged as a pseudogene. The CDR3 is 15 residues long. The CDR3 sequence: CASSKGTGGGETQYF.

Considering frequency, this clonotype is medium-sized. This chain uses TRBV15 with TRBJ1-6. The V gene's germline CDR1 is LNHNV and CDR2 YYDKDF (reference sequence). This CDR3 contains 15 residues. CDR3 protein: CATSRYGVGNSPLHF.

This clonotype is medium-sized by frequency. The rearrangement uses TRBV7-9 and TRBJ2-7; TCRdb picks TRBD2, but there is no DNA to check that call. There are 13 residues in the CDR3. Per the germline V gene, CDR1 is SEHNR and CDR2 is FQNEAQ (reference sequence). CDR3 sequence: CASSPTTAAQQYF.

The CDR3 sequence: CASSFQGSNTEAFF. This chain links TRBV12-3 or TRBV12-4 with TRBJ1-1; TCRdb selects TRBD1, and the lack of DNA leaves this call unchecked. This CDR3 contains 14 residues.

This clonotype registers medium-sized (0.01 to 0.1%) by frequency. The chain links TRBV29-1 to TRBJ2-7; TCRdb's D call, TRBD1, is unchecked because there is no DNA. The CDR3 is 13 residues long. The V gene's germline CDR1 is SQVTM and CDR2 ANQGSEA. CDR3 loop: CSVEPGAGYEQYF.

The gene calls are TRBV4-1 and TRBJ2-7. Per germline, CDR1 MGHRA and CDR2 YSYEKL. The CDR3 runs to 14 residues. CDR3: CASSHRTVGYEQYF.

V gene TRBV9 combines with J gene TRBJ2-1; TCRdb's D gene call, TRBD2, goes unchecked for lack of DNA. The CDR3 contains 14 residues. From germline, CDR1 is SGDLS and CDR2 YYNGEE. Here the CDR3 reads CASSPGTRNYEQFF.

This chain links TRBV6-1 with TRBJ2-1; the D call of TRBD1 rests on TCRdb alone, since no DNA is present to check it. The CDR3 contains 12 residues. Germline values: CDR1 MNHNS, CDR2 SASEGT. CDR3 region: CASGQGAYEQFF.